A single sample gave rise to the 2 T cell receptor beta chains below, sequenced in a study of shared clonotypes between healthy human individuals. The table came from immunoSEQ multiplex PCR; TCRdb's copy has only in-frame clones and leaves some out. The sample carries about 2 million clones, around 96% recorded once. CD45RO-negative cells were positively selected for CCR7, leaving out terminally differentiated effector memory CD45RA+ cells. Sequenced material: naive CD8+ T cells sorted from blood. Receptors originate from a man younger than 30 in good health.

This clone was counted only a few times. CDR3 amino acids: CSVDNWGTFDTEAFF. CDR3 DNA: TGCAGCGTCGATAATTGGGGGACGTTCGACACTGAAGCTTTCTTT. The rearrangement joins TRBV29-1 to TRBJ1-1; D possibly corresponds to TRBD1 (5 bases). The CDR3 loop spans 15 amino acids. The germline V gene has CDR1 SQVTM and CDR2 ANQGSEA. The ends were cut back, 6 bases at V and 3 bases at J, with 20 bases in the middle.

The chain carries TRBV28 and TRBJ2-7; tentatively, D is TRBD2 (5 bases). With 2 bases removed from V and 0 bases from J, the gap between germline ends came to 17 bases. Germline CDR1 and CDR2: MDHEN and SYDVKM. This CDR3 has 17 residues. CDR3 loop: CASSLISVGGGSYEQYF. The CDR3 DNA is TGTGCCAGCAGTTTAATCTCGGTGGGCGGAGGCTCCTACGAGCAGTACTTC.